The sample holds a few counts of the clone carrying this TCR beta chain. Its antigen remains unidentified. Measured with immunoSEQ multiplex PCR; TCRdb has only the in-frame clones, and not every one. The sample records some 29,000 clones, about 90% being singletons. The V gene end was trimmed by 7 bases and the J gene end by 4 bases; junction bases not matched to a gene: 11. Germline CDR1 and CDR2: SQVTM and ANQGSEA. CDR3 length: 15 residues. The entry originates in a study of T cells in narcolepsy. Study-level results: Reportedly, autoreactive clonotypes were serially detected in patients' blood but not controls'. Some memory CD4+ repertoires had no autoreactive clone sequences. Same-patient CSF and blood CD4+ T cell clonotypes included HCRT-specific and TRIB2-specific autoreactive ones.

This clonotype was obtained from a human donor in good health. Sample: memory (CD45RA-) CD4+ T cells from blood. The V and J genes are TRBV29-1 and TRBJ1-3; 9 nucleotides agree with TRBD1. In nucleotides, the CDR3 is TGCAGCGCTATGTTACAGGGGGCAAGGGGAAACACCATATATTTT. This sequence encodes CSAMLQGARGNTIYF.